The 30 T cell receptor beta chains listed next were all sequenced from one sample in a study of shared clonotypes between healthy human individuals. Data came from immunoSEQ multiplex PCR; TCRdb stores just in-frame clones and leaves some out. Of 470,000 or so clones listed, 70% to 80% are singletons. Sequenced sample: PBMCs. Receptor source: a middle-aged woman in good health. Some clones in this sample may be carry-over from other donors' samples.

V is TRBV28 and J is TRBJ2-1; D is possibly TRBD1 or TRBD2 (6 bases each). V shed 7 bases and J shed 4 bases, with 14 bases lying between them. Per the germline V gene, CDR1 is MDHEN and CDR2 is SYDVKM. CDR3 length equals 14 residues. The CDR3 region has the DNA TGTGCCAGCAACGGGGGCATCCTTTACAATGAGCAGTTCTTC. Its protein is CASNGGILYNEQFF.

The V gene is TRBV7-2, the J gene TRBJ1-2; a weak D match, TRBD1 (5 bases). Trimming pared 1 base from V and 4 bases from J, leaving 13 bases between. The length of the CDR3 is 15 residues. CDR1 SGHTA and CDR2 FQGNSA come from the germline V gene. Here the CDR3 DNA reads TGTGCCAGCAGCTTAGGACAGTCCCAAGTCTATGGCTACACCTTC. It translates to CASSLGQSQVYGYTF.

The table lists this clone with a count of one. V gene TRBV7-8 combines with J gene TRBJ2-7; 9 bases agree with TRBD1. Trimming removed 2 bases from V and 6 bases from J; junction bases left unmatched: 8. The CDR3 runs to 15 residues. The germline gives CDR1 SGHVS, CDR2 FQNEAQ. The CDR3 nucleotides are TGTGCCAGCAGCTTACCAGGACAGGGGAAAGGCGAGCAGTACTTC. It codes for CASSLPGQGKGEQYF. Filled out from reference TRBV7-8 and TRBJ2-7, the complete variable domain reads GAGVSQSPRYKVAKRGQDVALRCDPISGHVSLFWYQQALGQGPEFLTYFQNEAQLDKSGLPSDRFFAERPEGSVSTLKIQRTQQEDSAVYLCASSLPGQGKGEQYFGPGTRLTVT.

The chain carries TRBV7-6 and TRBJ2-2; a weak D match, TRBD1 (6 bases). Germline V gene data show CDR1 as SGHVS and CDR2 as FNYEAQ. Between the trimmed V and J ends, which lost 1 base and 4 bases, there was a span of 13 bases. This CDR3 comprises 16 residues. The CDR3 bases are TGTGCCAGCAGCTTAGTAGGGGGAGACCTCACCGGGGAGCTGTTTTTT. Translation: CASSLVGGDLTGELFF.

About this clone itself: Only one base separates this from a far larger clonotype, so it likely reflects a read error. The rearrangement links TRBV7-9 to TRBJ1-3; D is perhaps TRBD1 (5 bases). In germline, CDR1 is SEHNR, CDR2 FQNEAQ (reference sequence). V lost 3 bases to trimming and J lost 0 bases, with 9 bases between them. This CDR3 spans 15 amino acids. The CDR3 coding sequence is TGTGCCAGCAGCTTGGACGGACACTCTGGAAACACCATATATTTT. This gives the protein CASSLDGHSGNTIYF.

The chain recombines TRBV30 with TRBJ2-1, with a weak D call TRBD2 (6 bases). The CDR3 is 12 residues long. The germline V gene has CDR1 GTSNPN and CDR2 SVGIG (reference sequence). Trimming left V 5 bases short and J 6 bases short, with 11 bases between. This CDR3 is CAWGGVGNEQFF. The CDR3 DNA reads TGTGCCTGGGGCGGGGTGGGCAATGAGCAGTTCTTC. Supplemented by reference TRBV30 and TRBJ2-1, the full variable domain reads SQTIHQWPATLVQPVGSPLSLECTVEGTSNPNLYWYRQAAGRGLQLLFYSVGIGQISSEVPQNLSASRPQDRQFILSSKKLLLSDSGFYLCAWGGVGNEQFFGPGTRLTVL.

The V gene is TRBV19, the J gene TRBJ2-3; D might be TRBD1 or TRBD2, each matching 5 bases. The CDR3 length is 15 residues. V was shortened by 4 bases and J by 2 bases, with 13 bases between the two germline ends. CDR1 is LNHDA, CDR2 SQIVND, per germline (reference sequence). DNA for the CDR3: TGTGCCAGTAGTACAGGGACGGCTATCACAGATACGCAGTATTTT. Translation gives CASSTGTAITDTQYF.

The J gene is TRBJ2-1, the V gene TRBV7-9; tentatively, D is TRBD1 or TRBD2 (5 bases each). The V gene's germline CDR1 is SEHNR and CDR2 FQNEAQ (reference sequence). The CDR3 totals 14 residues. V was pared by 1 base and J by 6 bases, with 10 bases between. The CDR3 coding sequence is TGTGCCAGCAGCTTAGTGGGACCCCGCAATGAGCAGTTCTTC. Translation: CASSLVGPRNEQFF.

Comments on this clone: This may stem from a read error, because a much larger clone lies one nucleotide away. The rearrangement uses TRBV6-4 and TRBJ2-3, with 9 bases fitting TRBD2. Per germline, CDR1 MRHNA and CDR2 SNTAGT. There are 15 residues in the CDR3. The CDR3 is CASSDRAGGTDTRYF. Written as DNA, the CDR3 is TGTGCCAGCAGTGACCGAGCGGGAGGAACAGATACGCGGTATTTT.

V is TRBV6-6 and J is TRBJ2-2, with D unresolved. The CDR3 spans 13 residues. With 6 bases removed from V and 4 bases from J, the gap between germline ends came to 9 bases. The V gene's germline CDR1 is MNHNY and CDR2 SVGAGI (reference sequence). This chain's CDR3 is CASRTPGTGELFF. In nucleotides, the CDR3 is TGTGCCAGCAGGACCCCCGGCACCGGGGAGCTGTTTTTT.

The chain joins TRBV5-1 to TRBJ1-2; D uncertain. Looked up from germline, CDR1 is SGHRS and CDR2 is YFSETQ. The V gene lost 3 bases and the J gene lost 4 bases, with 13 bases spanning the gap. CDR3 length equals 14 residues. The CDR3 is CASSSAGRLYGYTF. For the CDR3, the DNA is TGCGCCAGCAGCTCCGCTGGCAGACTCTATGGCTACACCTTC.

This rearrangement joins TRBV4-2 to TRBJ1-6, with D possibly TRBD1 on 6 matching bases. The germline V gene encodes CDR1 LGHNA and CDR2 YNFKEQ. The CDR3 loop spans 14 amino acids. V dropped 5 bases and J dropped 5 bases, with 10 bases sitting between them. CDR3 sequence (DNA): TGTGCCAGCAGCGTGAGGGGGGATAATTCACCCCTCCACTTT. Encoded protein: CASSVRGDNSPLHF.

This rearrangement joins TRBV30 to TRBJ1-2, with D perhaps matching TRBD1 (5 bases). The length of the CDR3 is 15 residues. In germline, CDR1 is GTSNPN, CDR2 SVGIG (reference sequence). V was shortened by 1 base and J by 7 bases, with 19 bases between the two germline ends. The CDR3 sequence is CAWSANRGAGTGYTF. CDR3 bases: TGTGCCTGGAGTGCTAATCGGGGCGCCGGAACTGGCTACACCTTC.

The chain is built from TRBV18 and TRBJ1-5; 7 bases are a match to TRBD1. This CDR3 region has 13 residues. Germline V gene data show CDR1 as KGHSH and CDR2 as LQKENI. The ends lost 5 bases at V and 8 bases at J; junction bases unmatched: 6. The CDR3 coding sequence is TGTGCCAGCTCATACCGACAGGGTGAGCCCCAGCATTTT. Translating it yields CASSYRQGEPQHF.

This chain uses TRBV6-5 with TRBJ2-7; possible D gene TRBD2, 5 bases. Germline CDR1 is MNHEY and CDR2 is SVGAGI. This CDR3 spans 15 amino acids. V lost 2 bases to trimming and J lost 2 bases, with 13 bases between them. CDR3 nucleotides: TGTGCCAGCAGTTACAACGGACGGGGAGCCTACGAGCAGTACTTC. As protein: CASSYNGRGAYEQYF.

The chain recombines TRBV9 with TRBJ2-2; TRBD1 matches 8 bases. This CDR3 contains 14 residues. CDR1 SGDLS and CDR2 YYNGEE come from the germline V gene. After removal of 4 bases from V and 6 bases from J, the junction contained 5 bases not matched to a gene. CDR3 sequence: CASSMRTGPGELFF. The CDR3 DNA is TGTGCCAGCAGCATGCGGACAGGGCCCGGGGAGCTGTTTTTT.

The gene calls are TRBV5-5 and TRBJ1-2; 7 bases are a match to TRBD1. From germline, CDR1 is SGHKS and CDR2 YYEKEE (reference sequence). CDR3 length: 13 amino acids. The ends lost 4 bases at V and 5 bases at J; junction bases unmatched: 5. The CDR3 here is CASSQTGVYGYTF. The CDR3 DNA sequence: TGTGCCAGCAGCCAAACAGGGGTTTATGGCTACACCTTC.

The gene calls are TRBV7-9 and TRBJ2-2, with 8 bases lining up with TRBD2. Germline V gives CDR1 SEHNR, CDR2 FQNEAQ (reference sequence). The CDR3 sequence is 14 residues long. The trim removed 5 bases at V and 8 bases at J, leaving 7 bases unmatched. The CDR3 reads CASSLRGGSGELFF. CDR3 sequence (DNA): TGTGCCAGCAGCCTACGGGGGGGCTCAGGGGAGCTGTTTTTT.

V is TRBV9 and J is TRBJ2-3; D is undetermined. V dropped 4 bases and J dropped 1 base, with 7 bases sitting between them. This CDR3 is 13 amino acids long. CDR1 is SGDLS and CDR2 is YYNGEE in the germline V gene. Here the CDR3 reads CASSQIGTDTQYF. CDR3 DNA: TGTGCCAGCAGCCAGATCGGCACAGATACGCAGTATTTT.

The chain carries TRBV27 and TRBJ2-3, with 7 bases aligning to TRBD2. The CDR3 is 15 amino acids. The trim removed 9 bases at V and 4 bases at J, leaving 13 bases unmatched. Looked up from germline, CDR1 is MNHEY and CDR2 is SMNVEV (reference sequence). The CDR3 here is CARIRRLAPSDTQYF. The CDR3, as DNA: TGTGCCAGGATCCGTCGACTAGCCCCCTCAGATACGCAGTATTTT.

A word on this clone: Other nucleotide sequences from this sample produce the same CDR3. The rearrangement joins TRBV28 to TRBJ1-1, with 8 bases identical to TRBD1. Germline V gives CDR1 MDHEN, CDR2 SYDVKM. The CDR3 is made up of 14 amino acids. Trimming removed 7 bases from V and 0 bases from J; junction bases left unmatched: 4. The CDR3 region is CASTRTGMNTEAFF. CDR3 sequence (DNA): TGTGCCAGCACCAGGACAGGGATGAACACTGAAGCTTTCTTT. The full variable domain, its missing parts supplied by reference TRBV28 and TRBJ1-1, is DVKVTQSSRYLVKRTGEKVFLECVQDMDHENMFWYRQDPGLGLRLIYFSYDVKMKEKGDIPEGYSVSREKKERFSLILESASTNQTSMYLCASTRTGMNTEAFFGQGTRLTVV.

The chain carries TRBV28 and TRBJ1-3; D may be TRBD1 (5 bases). Trimming took 6 bases from V and 2 from J, leaving 17 bases between them. Germline loops: CDR1 MDHEN, CDR2 SYDVKM. The CDR3 loop spans 16 amino acids. CDR3 nucleotides: TGTGCCAGCAGGGGGGGACCGTCTAAACCTGGAAACACCATATATTTT. It codes for CASRGGPSKPGNTIYF.

This clone was picked up a small number of times. At the DNA level, this CDR3 is encoded by other sequences in the same sample as well. The chain joins TRBV7-3 to TRBJ1-1, with a possible D match to TRBD1 (5 bases). CDR3 size: 14 residues. The germline V and J ends were trimmed by 1 base and 4 bases, with 10 bases remaining between them. Germline V lookup: CDR1 SGHTA, CDR2 FQGTGA. For the CDR3, the DNA is TGTGCCAGCAGCTTAATGGGACCGGGCACTGAAGCTTTCTTT. This gives the protein CASSLMGPGTEAFF. The full variable domain, in which reference TRBV7-3 and TRBJ1-1 provide the parts outside the CDR3, is GAGVSQTPSNKVTEKGKYVELRCDPISGHTALYWYRQSLGQGPEFLIYFQGTGAADDSGLPNDRFFAVRPEGSVSTLKIQRTERGDSAVYLCASSLMGPGTEAFFGQGTRLTVV.

The V call is TRBV30, the J call TRBJ2-3; D is unresolved. V lost 4 bases, J lost 1 base, and 3 bases lay in between. Germline lookup yields CDR1 GTSNPN and CDR2 SVGIG (reference sequence). This CDR3 has 11 amino acids. CDR3 DNA sequence: TGTGCCTGGATAGGCACAGATACGCAGTATTTT. Its protein is CAWIGTDTQYF.

The rearrangement joins TRBV28 to TRBJ1-5; 7 bases fit TRBD1. The junction had 10 bases not matched to a gene; V was cut back by 3 bases and J by 5 bases. This CDR3 contains 16 residues. CDR1 is MDHEN, CDR2 SYDVKM, per germline. CDR3 coding DNA: TGTGCCAGCAGTTTTCGCCCCAGCAGGGGGGATCAGCCCCAGCATTTT. It specifies CASSFRPSRGDQPQHF.

The genes are TRBV6-1 and TRBJ2-7; 12 positions match TRBD2. Germline V gene data show CDR1 as MNHNS and CDR2 as SASEGT. The CDR3 spans 14 residues. Trimming removed 5 bases from V and 7 bases from J; junction bases left unmatched: 6. CDR3 in amino acids: CASSSSGRAIEQYF. In DNA form, the CDR3 reads TGTGCCAGCAGTTCTAGCGGGAGGGCCATAGAGCAGTACTTC.

V usage is TRBV11-3 and J usage is TRBJ2-7, with 10 nucleotides matching TRBD1. CDR3 length: 14 residues. The junction had 2 bases not matched to a gene; V was cut back by 1 base and J by 5 bases. The germline CDR1 and CDR2 sequences are SGHNT and YENEEA. The CDR3 DNA sequence: TGTGCCAGCAGCTTAGGACAGGGGGCGCACGAGCAGTACTTC. Its protein product is CASSLGQGAHEQYF.

The chain recombines TRBV28 with TRBJ1-1, with D tentatively TRBD1 (5 bases). Trimming stripped 5 bases from V and 0 bases from J, with 16 bases between. The germline V gene encodes CDR1 MDHEN and CDR2 SYDVKM. There are 16 residues in the CDR3. CDR3 nucleotide sequence: TGTGCCAGCAGTGGGACTCCGTTCTATGTGAACACTGAAGCTTTCTTT. The encoded protein is CASSGTPFYVNTEAFF.

The chain has TRBV11-2 and TRBJ1-5; D remains ambiguous. Germline values: CDR1 SGHAT, CDR2 FQNNGV. Trimming removed 0 bases from V and 2 bases from J, with 8 bases in between. The CDR3 is made up of 15 amino acids. Here the CDR3 DNA reads TGTGCCAGCAGCTTAGATGGTCGGGGCAATCAGCCCCAGCATTTT. Residues: CASSLDGRGNQPQHF.

V usage is TRBV27 and J usage is TRBJ2-7, with TRBD1 identical over 8 bases. The CDR3 is 14 residues long. V dropped 3 bases and J dropped 6; count of bases not matched to a gene: 7. The germline V gene encodes CDR1 MNHEY and CDR2 SMNVEV (reference sequence). CDR3 region: CASSFGRGRVEQYF. DNA for the CDR3: TGTGCCAGCAGTTTTGGCAGGGGGCGGGTCGAGCAGTACTTC.